This note documents a single TCR beta chain sequence. CDR3 size: 17 residues. The germline gives CDR1 LGHNA, CDR2 YNFKEQ. V gave up 3 bases and J gave up 2 bases; unmatched junction bases: 8. In the original workflow: By means of reference gene primer amplification, nucleated cell counts were estimated. TCRdb keeps only in-frame clones here, not all; method: immunoSEQ multiplex PCR. Clone size and V and J calls were adopted from that table, with D and trimming inferred from the DNA. The sample has 250,000 to 350,000 clones, around 92% seen once. This sample stems from a study of blood T cell repertoires in COVID-19. Across the whole study: The samples span acute and convalescent COVID-19 from the United States, Italy and Spain. PBMCs, B-cell-depleted T cells, or T cells provided the cDNA or gDNA that made up the material.

J is TRBJ2-1 and V is TRBV4-2; 9 bases are a match to TRBD1. The sequence derives from a man between 18 and 35 years old who had recovered from COVID-19. Sequencing used peripheral blood. The CDR3 DNA reads TGTGCCAGCAGCCAGTCACCCGGGACAGGGCCCTACAATGAGCAGTTCTTC. Its protein product is CASSQSPGTGPYNEQFF.